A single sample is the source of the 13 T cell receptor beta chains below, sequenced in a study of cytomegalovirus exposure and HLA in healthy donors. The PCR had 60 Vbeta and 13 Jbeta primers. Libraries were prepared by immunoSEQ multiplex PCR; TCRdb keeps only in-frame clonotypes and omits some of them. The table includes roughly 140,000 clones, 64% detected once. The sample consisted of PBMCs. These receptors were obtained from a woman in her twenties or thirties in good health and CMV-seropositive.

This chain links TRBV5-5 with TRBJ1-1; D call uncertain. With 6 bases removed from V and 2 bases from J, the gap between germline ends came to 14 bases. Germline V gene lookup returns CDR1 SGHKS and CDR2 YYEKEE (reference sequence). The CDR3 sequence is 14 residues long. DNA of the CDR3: TGTGCCAGCAAATTTAGTTGGGCTAACACTGAAGCTTTCTTT. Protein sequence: CASKFSWANTEAFF.

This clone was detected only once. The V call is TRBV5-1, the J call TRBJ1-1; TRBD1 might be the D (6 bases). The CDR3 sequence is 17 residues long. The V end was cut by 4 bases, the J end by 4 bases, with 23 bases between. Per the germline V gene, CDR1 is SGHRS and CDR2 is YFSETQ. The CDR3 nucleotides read TGCGCCAGCAGCCAGACAGGATTGGCCTCGGGGAGCACTGAAGCTTTCTTT. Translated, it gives CASSQTGLASGSTEAFF.

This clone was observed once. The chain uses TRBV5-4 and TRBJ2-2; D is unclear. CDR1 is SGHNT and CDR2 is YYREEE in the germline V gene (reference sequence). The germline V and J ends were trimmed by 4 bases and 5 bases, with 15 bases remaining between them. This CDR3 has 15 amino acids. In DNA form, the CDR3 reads TGTGCCAGCAGCCCCCCAACGACTGCGACCGGGGAGCTGTTTTTT. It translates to CASSPPTTATGELFF.

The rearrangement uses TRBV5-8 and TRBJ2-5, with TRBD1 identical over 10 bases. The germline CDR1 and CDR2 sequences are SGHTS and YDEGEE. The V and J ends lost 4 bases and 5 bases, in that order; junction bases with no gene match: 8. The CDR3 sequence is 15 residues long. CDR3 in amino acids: CASSTGQGNRETQYF. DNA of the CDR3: TGTGCCAGCAGCACGGGACAGGGGAATCGGGAGACCCAGTACTTC.

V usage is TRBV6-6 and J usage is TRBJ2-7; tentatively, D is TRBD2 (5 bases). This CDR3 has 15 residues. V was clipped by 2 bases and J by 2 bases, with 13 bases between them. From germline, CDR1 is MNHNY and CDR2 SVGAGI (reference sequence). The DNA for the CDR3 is TGTGCCAGCAGTTACGTTCCTTTCGGGGCCTACGAGCAGTACTTC. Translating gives CASSYVPFGAYEQYF.

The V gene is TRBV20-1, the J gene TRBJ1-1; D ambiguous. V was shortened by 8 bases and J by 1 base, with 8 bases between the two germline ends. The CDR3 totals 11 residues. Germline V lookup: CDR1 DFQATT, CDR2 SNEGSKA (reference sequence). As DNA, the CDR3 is TGCAGTACATCGTCGAACACTGAAGCTTTCTTT. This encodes CSTSSNTEAFF.

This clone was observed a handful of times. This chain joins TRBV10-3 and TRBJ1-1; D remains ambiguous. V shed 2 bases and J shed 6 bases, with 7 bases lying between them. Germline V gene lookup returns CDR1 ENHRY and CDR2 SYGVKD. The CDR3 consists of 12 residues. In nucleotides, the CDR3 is TGTGCCATCAGTGAGAGTCGGGCTGAAGCTTTCTTT. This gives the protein CAISESRAEAFF.

CDR3 nucleotide sequence: TGTGCCAGCAGCTTAGGGGGTTCCCAAGAGACCCAGTACTTC. It is translated as CASSLGGSQETQYF. This rearrangement joins TRBV5-4 to TRBJ2-5; D perhaps matches TRBD1 (6 bases). Germline CDR1 reads SGHNT; CDR2 reads YYREEE (reference sequence). Trimming took 2 bases from V and 1 from J, leaving 9 bases between them. This CDR3 spans 14 amino acids.

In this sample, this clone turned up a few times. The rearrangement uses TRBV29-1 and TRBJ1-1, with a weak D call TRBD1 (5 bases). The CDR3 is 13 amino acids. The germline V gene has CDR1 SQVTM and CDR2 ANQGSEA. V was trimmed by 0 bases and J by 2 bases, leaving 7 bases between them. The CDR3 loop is CSVEDQGNTEAFF. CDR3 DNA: TGCAGCGTTGAAGATCAGGGAAACACTGAAGCTTTCTTT.

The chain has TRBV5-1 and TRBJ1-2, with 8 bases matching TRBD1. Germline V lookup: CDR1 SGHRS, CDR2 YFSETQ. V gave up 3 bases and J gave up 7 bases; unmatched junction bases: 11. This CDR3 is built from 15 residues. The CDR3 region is CASSSPQGEVGGYTF. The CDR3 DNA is TGCGCCAGCAGCTCACCACAGGGGGAGGTTGGTGGCTACACCTTC. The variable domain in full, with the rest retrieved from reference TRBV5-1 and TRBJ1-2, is KAGVTQTPRYLIKTRGQQVTLSCSPISGHRSVSWYQQTPGQGLQFLFEYFSETQRNKGNFPGRFSGRQFSNSRSEMNVSTLELGDSALYLCASSSPQGEVGGYTFGSGTRLTVV.

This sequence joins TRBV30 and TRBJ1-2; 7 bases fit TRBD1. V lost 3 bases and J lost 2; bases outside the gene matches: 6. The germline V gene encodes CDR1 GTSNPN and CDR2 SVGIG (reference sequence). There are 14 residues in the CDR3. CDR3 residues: CAWRDRRGNYGYTF. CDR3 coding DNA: TGTGCCTGGAGGGACCGCAGGGGGAACTATGGCTACACCTTC.

CDR3 sequence: CASSPRTGPYNEQFF. The CDR3 DNA reads as TGTGCCAGCAGCCCTCGGACAGGGCCCTACAATGAGCAGTTCTTC. This chain connects TRBV7-9 to TRBJ2-1; 8 bases fit TRBD1. V was pared by 5 bases and J by 2 bases, with 5 bases of the junction left unmatched. Per the germline V gene, CDR1 is SEHNR and CDR2 is FQNEAQ (reference sequence). The CDR3 runs 15 residues.

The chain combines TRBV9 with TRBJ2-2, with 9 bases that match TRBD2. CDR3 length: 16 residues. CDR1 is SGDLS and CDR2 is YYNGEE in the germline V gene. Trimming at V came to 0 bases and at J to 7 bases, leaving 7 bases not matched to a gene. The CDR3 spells CASSVGASGNVGELFF. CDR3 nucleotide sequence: TGTGCCAGCAGCGTAGGAGCTAGCGGGAATGTCGGGGAGCTGTTTTTT.